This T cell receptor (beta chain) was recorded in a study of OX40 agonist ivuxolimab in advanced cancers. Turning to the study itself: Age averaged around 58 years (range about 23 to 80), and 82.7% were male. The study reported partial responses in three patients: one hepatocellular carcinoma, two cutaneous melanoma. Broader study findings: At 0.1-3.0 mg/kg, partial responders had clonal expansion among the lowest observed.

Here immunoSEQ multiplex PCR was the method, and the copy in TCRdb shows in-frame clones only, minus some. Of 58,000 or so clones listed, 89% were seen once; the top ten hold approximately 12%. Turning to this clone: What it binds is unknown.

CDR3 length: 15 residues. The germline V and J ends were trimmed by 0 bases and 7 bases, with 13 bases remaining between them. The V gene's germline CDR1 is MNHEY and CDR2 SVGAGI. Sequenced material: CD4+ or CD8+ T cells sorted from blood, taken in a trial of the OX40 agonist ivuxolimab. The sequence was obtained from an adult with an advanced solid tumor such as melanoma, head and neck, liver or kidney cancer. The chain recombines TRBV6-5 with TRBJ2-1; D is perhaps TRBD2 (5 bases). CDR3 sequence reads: CASSYSLGVKNEQFF. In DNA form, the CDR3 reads TGTGCCAGCAGTTACTCGCTCGGGGTAAAGAATGAGCAGTTCTTC.